A selection of T cell receptor beta chains follows, all from one sample in a study of OX40 agonist ivuxolimab in advanced cancers. The repertoire was sequenced with immunoSEQ multiplex PCR; TCRdb's copy has only in-frame clones and lacks some. This table has roughly 68,000 clones, more than 85% appearing once. Material: CD4+ or CD8+ T cells sorted from blood, obtained in a trial of the OX40 agonist ivuxolimab. These receptor sequences come from an adult with an advanced solid tumor such as melanoma, head and neck, liver or kidney cancer. Each CDR3 is given with its conserved first and last residue. Fields, in order: CDR3 DNA, CDR3 protein, D gene, clone size, J gene, V gene. D genes are given only for firm matches. Rows may omit the clone size; those that give it use once, few, many or a size class.

TGTGCCAGCAGTCTAGCGGGGGGGCAGGAGACCCAGTACTTC | CASSLAGGQETQYF | TRBD2 | NA | TRBJ2-5 | TRBV9
TGTGCCAGCAGCGTAGACTTTGCCTCGGGACTCACAGATACGCAGTATTTT | CASSVDFASGLTDTQYF | NA | NA | TRBJ2-3 | TRBV9
TGTGCCAGCAGCTTAGGTCGCGGGGGCCGGGTGCAAGAGACCCAGTACTTC | CASSLGRGGRVQETQYF | NA | NA | TRBJ2-5 | TRBV7-9
TGTGCCAGCAGTTACGGGACAGGGACTGAAAAACTGTTTTTT | CASSYGTGTEKLFF | TRBD1 | NA | TRBJ1-4 | TRBV6-6
TGTGCCAGCAGCTTGCCCCTTACGCTGGTCGGCTACACCTTC | CASSLPLTLVGYTF | NA | once | TRBJ1-2 | TRBV5-6
TGTGCCAGCAGCCCCAGGACTAGCGGGATTGGTGAGCAGTACTTC | CASSPRTSGIGEQYF | TRBD2 | NA | TRBJ2-7 | TRBV7-6
TGTGCCAGCAGACTGGTAGGGGCTCGTAGCGGTCAGCCCCAGCATTTT | CASRLVGARSGQPQHF | NA | NA | TRBJ1-5 | TRBV6-6
TGTGCCAGTAGTATGAACACCGGGGAGCTGTTTTTT | CASSMNTGELFF | NA | NA | TRBJ2-2 | TRBV19
TGCGCCAGCAGCCCCGGACAGGGCTATGGCTACACCTTC | CASSPGQGYGYTF | TRBD1 | NA | TRBJ1-2 | TRBV5-1
TGCGCCAGCAGCTTCTCTAGCACTGAGCAGTTCTTC | CASSFSSTEQFF | NA | once | TRBJ2-1 | TRBV5-1
TGTGCCAGTAGCCCGGGACAGGGTAATCAGCCCCAGCATTTT | CASSPGQGNQPQHF | TRBD1 | NA | TRBJ1-5 | TRBV19
TGCGCCAGCAGTCAAGGTTTGGGACCTCGGGGGAGTGGTAATGAAAAACTGTTTTTT | CASSQGLGPRGSGNEKLFF | NA | NA | TRBJ1-4 | TRBV23-1
TGCGCCAGCAGCCAAGAGGTACGGGAGGGAAATGAGCAGTTCTTC | CASSQEVREGNEQFF | TRBD2 | NA | TRBJ2-1 | TRBV4-1
TGTGCCAGCAGCCTGACAGGAGGCAATCAGCCCCAGCATTTT | CASSLTGGNQPQHF | NA | NA | TRBJ1-5 | TRBV7-2
TGTGCCAGCGGTAGCCGGGGGGGTTTTTCCTACGAGCAGTACTTC | CASGSRGGFSYEQYF | TRBD2 | once | TRBJ2-7 | TRBV7-8
TGTGCCAGCAGTAACCGGGAGAGAACTGAAGCTTTCTTT | CASSNRERTEAFF | NA | NA | TRBJ1-1 | TRBV6-5
TGTGCCAGCAGGAAGACAGGGGACAGCACTGAAGCTTTCTTT | CASRKTGDSTEAFF | TRBD1 | once | TRBJ1-1 | TRBV9
TGCGCCAGCAGCTTGGTTCAGGGTTCACCCCTCCACTTT | CASSLVQGSPLHF | NA | NA | TRBJ1-6 | TRBV5-1
TGTGCCAGCAGCCCCACAGGGCCAGATATCTATGGCTACACCTTC | CASSPTGPDIYGYTF | NA | NA | TRBJ1-2 | TRBV6-5
TGTGCCAGCAGCCCGCTCACAGGGGCGGGGACTGAAGCTTTCTTT | CASSPLTGAGTEAFF | TRBD1 | NA | TRBJ1-1 | TRBV6-6
TGCGCCAGCAGCGCGACAGGAGGCACCGGGGAGCTGTTTTTT | CASSATGGTGELFF | NA | once | TRBJ2-2 | TRBV5-1
TGTGCCAGACCGGGACAGAAGGCTGGTGTAGAAAAACTGTTTTTT | CARPGQKAGVEKLFF | TRBD1 | few | TRBJ1-4 | TRBV19
TGTGCCAGTACCTTTGTACAGGGCTACCAGCCCCAGCATTTT | CASTFVQGYQPQHF | NA | NA | TRBJ1-5 | TRBV19
TGTGCCAGCAGCGTAGTCTCCGTGGGACAGGGGGCTGAAGCTTTCTTT | CASSVVSVGQGAEAFF | TRBD1 | NA | TRBJ1-1 | TRBV9
TGCGCCAGCAGTGCGGGAGTCACCGGGGAGCTGTTTTTT | CASSAGVTGELFF | NA | NA | TRBJ2-2 | TRBV10-1
TGTGCCAGTAGTTACCCGGGGGCCGGCGGGGAGCTGTTTTTT | CASSYPGAGGELFF | NA | NA | TRBJ2-2 | TRBV19
TGTGCCAGCAGTGAGTTTTCAGTCCCCACAGATACGCAGTATTTT | CASSEFSVPTDTQYF | NA | NA | TRBJ2-3 | TRBV2
TGTGCCAGCAGTGTCCGAGACAGGGTGATCTACGAGCAGTACTTC | CASSVRDRVIYEQYF | TRBD1 | NA | TRBJ2-7 | TRBV6-5
TGTGCCAGCAGTCCTAGGGGCAAGGAGACCCAGTACTTC | CASSPRGKETQYF | NA | NA | TRBJ2-5 | TRBV28
TGTGCCAGCGGGGGAAACTATGGCTACACCTTC | CASGGNYGYTF | NA | NA | TRBJ1-2 | TRBV6-1
TGTGCCAGCAGCTTGCTGGGACAGGGAGGGAGGGAGCAGTACTTC | CASSLLGQGGREQYF | TRBD1 | once | TRBJ2-7 | TRBV5-6
TGTGCCAGCAGTTACCCGAAGGGGACAGGGTTTTATGGCTACACCTTC | CASSYPKGTGFYGYTF | TRBD1 | NA | TRBJ1-2 | TRBV6-5
TGTGCCAGCAGCTTAGGCCCAGGACCGATCGCGGATACGCAGTATTTT | CASSLGPGPIADTQYF | NA | NA | TRBJ2-3 | TRBV11-2
TGCGCCAGCAGAACAGGCGCGAGCACTGAAGCTTTCTTT | CASRTGASTEAFF | NA | NA | TRBJ1-1 | TRBV5-1
TGTGCCAGCAGCTTGGGCGACAGTTTTGTTAACACTGAAGCTTTCTTT | CASSLGDSFVNTEAFF | NA | NA | TRBJ1-1 | TRBV5-6
TGTGCCAGCAGCTGGACTAGCGGGACCAATGAGCAGTTCTTC | CASSWTSGTNEQFF | TRBD2 | NA | TRBJ2-1 | TRBV5-4
TGTGCCAGCAGTGCCACTAGCGGGAGAGACAATGAGCAGTTCTTC | CASSATSGRDNEQFF | TRBD2 | NA | TRBJ2-1 | TRBV6-1
TGTGCCAGCAGCTTAGGGGGTGGTAATGAAAAACTGTTTTTT | CASSLGGGNEKLFF | NA | NA | TRBJ1-4 | TRBV7-2
TGTGCCAGCAGTAGGGGACAGGGACTCCCTCCGTATGGCTACACCTTC | CASSRGQGLPPYGYTF | TRBD1 | NA | TRBJ1-2 | TRBV27
TGTGCCATCAGTGAGTCGTCAGGGGCGAACATTCAGTACTTC | CAISESSGANIQYF | NA | NA | TRBJ2-4 | TRBV10-3
TGTGCCTGGAGTGTAAGATGGATCAGTGAGCAGTTCTTC | CAWSVRWISEQFF | NA | NA | TRBJ2-1 | TRBV30
TGTGCCAGCAGCTTAGGCCCAGTGGGGGGAGGGGAGACCCAGTACTTC | CASSLGPVGGGETQYF | TRBD2 | NA | TRBJ2-5 | TRBV7-8
TGTGCCAGCAGCCCTCCGACAGGGCGTTCACCCCTCCACTTT | CASSPPTGRSPLHF | TRBD1 | NA | TRBJ1-6 | TRBV7-8
TGTGCTAGCAGCCCCCAGGGGGGTGAAAAACTGTTTTTT | CASSPQGGEKLFF | TRBD1 | NA | TRBJ1-4 | TRBV7-7
TGTGCCTGGGGAGGCAGCGGGAGCGAGTACTTC | CAWGGSGSEYF | TRBD2 | NA | TRBJ2-5 | TRBV30
TGTGCCAGCAGCTTAGGAGGGGCGGGGGAGACAGATACGCAGTATTTT | CASSLGGAGETDTQYF | TRBD2 | NA | TRBJ2-3 | TRBV7-9